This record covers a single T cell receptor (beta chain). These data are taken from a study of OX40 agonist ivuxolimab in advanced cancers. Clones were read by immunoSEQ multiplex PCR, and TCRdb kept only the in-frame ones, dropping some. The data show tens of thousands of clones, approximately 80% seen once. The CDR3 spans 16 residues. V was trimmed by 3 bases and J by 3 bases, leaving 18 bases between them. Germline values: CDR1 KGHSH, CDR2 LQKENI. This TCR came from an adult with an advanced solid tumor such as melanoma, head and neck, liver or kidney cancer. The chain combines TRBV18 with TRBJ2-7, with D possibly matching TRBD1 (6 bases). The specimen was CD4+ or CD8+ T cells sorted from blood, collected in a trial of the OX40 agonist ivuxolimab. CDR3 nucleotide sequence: TGTGCCAGCTCACCCCAGGGGCTACATGCTATCTACGAGCAGTACTTC. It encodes CASSPQGLHAIYEQYF.